These 27 T cell receptor beta chains were sequenced from one sample in a study of T cell responses to AZD1222 COVID-19 vaccine. Data came from immunoSEQ multiplex PCR; TCRdb stores just in-frame clones and leaves some out. This table holds some 150,000 clones, around 92% found once. The input for sequencing was peripheral blood, taken on day 0 of MenACWY control vaccination. The source of these receptors is an adult in good health.

The chain couples TRBV21-1 to TRBJ1-1. TRBV21-1 is tagged as a pseudogene. This CDR3 region has 15 residues. The CDR3 DNA reads as TGTGCCAGCATGCCTGGGGGCCGGGACTTTACTGAAGCTTTCTTT. This sequence encodes CASMPGGRDFTEAFF.

The chain employs TRBV2 and TRBJ1-2; 12 bases match TRBD1. The CDR3 has 15 amino acids. The V and J ends lost 3 bases and 9 bases, in that order; junction bases with no gene match: 8. Germline V CDR1 and CDR2: SNHLY, FYNNEI. The CDR3 DNA is TGTGCCAGCAGTGACCCGGGACAGGGGGCGCGAAGCTACACCTTC. Protein: CASSDPGQGARSYTF.

This sequence joins TRBV3-1 (or the pseudogene TRBV3-2) and TRBJ1-3, with a possible D match to TRBD1 (6 bases). CDR3 length: 15 amino acids. Germline V gene lookup returns CDR1 LGHDT and CDR2 YNNKEL (reference sequence). Trimming cost V 8 bases and J 2 bases, with 16 bases left between them. The CDR3 loop is CASPRTAYTGNTIYF. DNA of the CDR3: TGTGCCAGCCCCCGGACAGCCTACACTGGAAACACCATATATTTT.

This clone turned up a few times. This chain connects TRBV5-1 to TRBJ1-1; the D is unclear. The CDR3 loop spans 15 amino acids. CDR1 is SGHRS and CDR2 is YFSETQ in the germline V gene. The V end lost 1 base, the J end lost 1 base, and 11 bases lay between the germline ends. CDR3 nucleotides: TGCGCCAGCAGCTTGTATTCAGGAACGAACACTGAAGCTTTCTTT. This translates into CASSLYSGTNTEAFF. Full variable domain (rest looked up from reference TRBV5-1 and TRBJ1-1): KAGVTQTPRYLIKTRGQQVTLSCSPISGHRSVSWYQQTPGQGLQFLFEYFSETQRNKGNFPGRFSGRQFSNSRSEMNVSTLELGDSALYLCASSLYSGTNTEAFFGQGTRLTVV.

The gene calls are TRBV7-9 and TRBJ2-1, with D unclear. The CDR3 totals 11 residues. The V gene's germline CDR1 is SEHNR and CDR2 FQNEAQ (reference sequence). Between the trimmed V and J ends, which lost 5 bases and 13 bases, there was a span of 12 bases. This CDR3 reads CASSPSSSQFF. The CDR3 nucleotides read TGTGCCAGCAGCCCGTCCTCATCTCAGTTCTTC.

The rearrangement uses TRBV11-2 and TRBJ1-1, with 8 positions matching TRBD1. This CDR3 is built from 16 residues. Germline V gene lookup returns CDR1 SGHAT and CDR2 FQNNGV. The trim removed 4 bases at V and 1 base at J, leaving 8 bases unmatched. The DNA of the CDR3 is TGTGCCAGCAGCTCGACAGGGGCGCCAGGGAACACTGAAGCTTTCTTT. Residues: CASSSTGAPGNTEAFF.

CDR3: CASNQGSSGNTIYF. Written as DNA, the CDR3 is TGTGCCAGCAACCAGGGGAGCTCTGGAAACACCATATATTTT. The chain uses TRBV9 and TRBJ1-3; perhaps TRBD1 as D (6 bases). V lost 6 bases and J lost 0, with 10 bases in between. Per germline, CDR1 SGDLS and CDR2 YYNGEE. This CDR3 region has 14 residues.

V is TRBV19 and J is TRBJ1-2; a possible D gene is TRBD1 (6 bases). CDR1 and CDR2 from the germline V gene are LNHDA and SQIVND (reference sequence). Trimming removed 6 bases from V and 4 bases from J, with 12 bases in between. CDR3 length equals 13 residues. CDR3 sequence reads: CASRSQGGYGYTF. The CDR3 nucleotides read TGTGCCAGTAGGTCACAGGGCGGCTATGGCTACACCTTC. The full variable domain, rest sourced from reference TRBV19 and TRBJ1-2, is DGGITQSPKYLFRKEGQNVTLSCEQNLNHDAMYWYRQDPGQGLRLIYYSQIVNDFQKGDIAEGYSVSREKKESFPLTVTSAQKNPTAFYLCASRSQGGYGYTFGSGTRLTVV.

The CDR3 protein is CAISESVNTEAFF. In DNA, the CDR3 is TGTGCCATCAGTGAGTCGGTGAACACTGAAGCTTTCTTT. This chain links TRBV10-3 with TRBJ1-1; D is ambiguous. V was cut by 0 bases and J by 0 bases, with 2 bases left in between. The CDR3 is 13 amino acids. CDR1 is ENHRY, CDR2 SYGVKD, per germline.

V and J are TRBV5-5 and TRBJ1-2; D not certain. Trimming took off 1 base at V and 8 bases at J, with 15 bases between the two ends. CDR1 SGHKS and CDR2 YYEKEE come from the germline V gene (reference sequence). This CDR3 region has 14 residues. The CDR3 sequence is CASSLSRTPSGYTF. CDR3 sequence (DNA): TGTGCCAGCAGCTTGTCTCGTACACCTAGCGGCTACACCTTC. The full variable domain, rest sourced from reference TRBV5-5 and TRBJ1-2, is DAGVTQSPTHLIKTRGQQVTLRCSPISGHKSVSWYQQVLGQGPQFIFQYYEKEERGRGNFPDRFSARQFPNYSSELNVNALLLGDSALYLCASSLSRTPSGYTFGSGTRLTVV.

This sequence joins TRBV6-2 or TRBV6-3 and TRBJ2-5; no reliable D call. The CDR3 contains 15 residues. V lost 0 bases and J 0 bases, leaving 8 bases between the germline ends. Germline-derived CDR1 and CDR2 are MNHEY and SVGEGT. The CDR3 loop reads CASSYSRDYQETQYF. The DNA for the CDR3 is TGTGCCAGCAGTTACTCACGAGACTACCAAGAGACCCAGTACTTC.

This sequence joins TRBV5-6 and TRBJ2-5; D is unclear. Trimming removed 0 bases at V and 4 bases at J, with 1 base between. The CDR3 length is 11 residues. Germline CDR1 reads SGHDT; CDR2 reads YYEEEE. Here the CDR3 DNA reads TGTGCCAGCAGCTTGGCAGAGACCCAGTACTTC. Amino acid sequence: CASSLAETQYF.

The chain joins TRBV7-2 to TRBJ2-1; D may be TRBD2 (5 bases). V was cut by 2 bases and J by 6 bases, with 17 bases left in between. CDR3 length: 16 amino acids. Germline assignment: CDR1 SGHTA and CDR2 FQGNSA. This chain's CDR3 is CASSLIPSADGNEQFF. The CDR3 DNA follows: TGTGCCAGCAGCTTAATCCCTTCAGCGGACGGCAATGAGCAGTTCTTC.

The chain recombines TRBV9 with TRBJ1-5, with D perhaps matching TRBD1 (5 bases). The CDR3 has 16 residues. Trimming shortened V by 4 bases and J by 0 bases, and 14 bases separated the two germline ends. Germline lookup yields CDR1 SGDLS and CDR2 YYNGEE. The CDR3 nucleotides read TGTGCCAGCAGCCCGGGGGTGGTGGGTAGCAATCAGCCCCAGCATTTT. Residues: CASSPGVVGSNQPQHF. Together with reference TRBV9 and TRBJ1-5, the CDR3 gives the full variable domain: DSGVTQTPKHLITATGQRVTLRCSPRSGDLSVYWYQQSLDQGLQFLIQYYNGEERAKGNILERFSAQQFPDLHSELNLSSLELGDSALYFCASSPGVVGSNQPQHFGDGTRLSIL.

The rearrangement joins TRBV7-7 to TRBJ2-1; possibly TRBD1 for D (6 bases). Germline CDR1 SSHAT, CDR2 FNYEAQ (reference sequence). Trimming left V 0 bases short and J 4 bases short, with 10 bases between. The CDR3 is 15 residues long. For the CDR3, the DNA is TGTGCCAGCAGCTTAGCCTTAGACAGGTACAATGAGCAGTTCTTC. This gives the protein CASSLALDRYNEQFF.

This chain links TRBV3-1 (or the pseudogene TRBV3-2) with TRBJ1-4, with unresolved D. Germline CDR1 reads LGHDT; CDR2 reads YNNKEL (reference sequence). This CDR3 has 13 amino acids. Trimming took off 3 bases at V and 7 bases at J, with 9 bases between the two ends. The CDR3, as DNA: TGTGCCAGCAGCCAGTACTGGGGTGAAAAACTGTTTTTT. It specifies CASSQYWGEKLFF.

The V gene is TRBV21-1, the J gene TRBJ2-3; TRBD2 is the table's D call, not checked against the DNA. TRBV21-1 is a pseudogene locus. The CDR3 is made up of 16 amino acids. The CDR3 sequence: CASSPLAGGGTDTQYF. In nucleotides, the CDR3 is TGTGCCAGCAGCCCTCTAGCGGGAGGTGGGACAGATACGCAGTATTTT.

The chain uses TRBV4-1 and TRBJ2-7; no definite D call. Germline CDR1 reads MGHRA; CDR2 reads YSYEKL. This CDR3 is built from 13 residues. V lost 3 bases and J 7 bases, leaving 13 bases between the germline ends. The CDR3 DNA is TGCGCCAGCAGCCAGGGTCGCAATAGGGAGCAGTACTTC. Protein sequence: CASSQGRNREQYF.

This chain uses TRBV3-1 (or the pseudogene TRBV3-2) with TRBJ2-2, with 8 bases fitting TRBD1. CDR3 length equals 16 residues. CDR1 and CDR2 (germline): LGHDT, YNNKEL (reference sequence). V trimming: 1 base; J trimming: 7 bases; junction bases outside the gene matches: 8. In DNA form, the CDR3 reads TGTGCCAGCAGCCAAGTGTACAGGGGGTCGAGCGGGGAGCTGTTTTTT. This codes for CASSQVYRGSSGELFF.

The chain links TRBV28 to TRBJ2-3; the D gene is possibly TRBD1 (6 bases). The ends were cut back, 2 bases at V and 3 bases at J, with 9 bases in the middle. CDR3 length: 14 amino acids. The germline gives CDR1 MDHEN, CDR2 SYDVKM. The CDR3 loop is CASSLPGVTDTQYF. CDR3 DNA: TGTGCCAGCAGTTTACCAGGGGTAACAGATACGCAGTATTTT.

The J gene is TRBJ1-2, the V gene TRBV10-3, with 7 bases lining up with TRBD1. This CDR3 has 15 residues. CDR1 is ENHRY and CDR2 is SYGVKD in the germline V gene. Germline trimming cut 6 bases from V and 8 bases from J; bases unmatched to any gene: 15. CDR3 sequence (DNA): TGTGCCATCAGCAGGGGGGAGGGTCTCCGGATGGGCTACACCTTC. Protein product: CAISRGEGLRMGYTF.

This clone was seen a handful of times. This sequence joins TRBV7-3 and TRBJ1-1; TRBD1 might be the D (5 bases). The CDR3 has 14 residues. Deletions cut 5 bases from V and 0 bases from J, with 10 bases between. Germline CDR1 SGHTA, CDR2 FQGTGA. CDR3 coding DNA: TGTGCCAGCAGCCGGGACGGATTGAACACTGAAGCTTTCTTT. Protein sequence: CASSRDGLNTEAFF. Looking up the rest from reference TRBV7-3 and TRBJ1-1 gives the full variable domain: GAGVSQTPSNKVTEKGKYVELRCDPISGHTALYWYRQSLGQGPEFLIYFQGTGAADDSGLPNDRFFAVRPEGSVSTLKIQRTERGDSAVYLCASSRDGLNTEAFFGQGTRLTVV.

The chain combines TRBV6-5 with TRBJ2-7; possible D gene TRBD2, 6 bases. Germline CDR1 and CDR2: MNHEY and SVGAGI. The CDR3 contains 15 residues. V lost 5 bases, J lost 2 bases, and 16 bases lay in between. The CDR3 DNA is TGTGCCAGCAGTCGCACTAGCACCGTTGCCTACGAGCAGTACTTC. Translating it yields CASSRTSTVAYEQYF.

The rearrangement links TRBV5-1 to TRBJ1-3, with TRBD1 matching 7 bases. The CDR3 has 16 amino acids. Germline CDR1 and CDR2: SGHRS and YFSETQ. V lost 4 bases and J lost 0; bases outside the gene matches: 7. In DNA form, the CDR3 reads TGCGCCAGCAGCCCCCTCGGGACAGTCTCTGGAAACACCATATATTTT. This translates into CASSPLGTVSGNTIYF.

The J gene is TRBJ2-1, the V gene TRBV7-2; TRBD2 might be the D (6 bases). V was shortened by 4 bases and J by 7 bases, with 17 bases between the two germline ends. This CDR3 contains 15 residues. The germline V gene encodes CDR1 SGHTA and CDR2 FQGNSA. Here the CDR3 reads CASSWRAGKGNEQFF. The CDR3 DNA reads as TGTGCCAGCAGCTGGAGAGCGGGTAAAGGGAATGAGCAGTTCTTC.

CDR3 region: CASREGAYEQFF. CDR3 DNA sequence: TGTGCCAGCAGAGAAGGGGCGTATGAGCAGTTCTTC. This chain links TRBV3-1 (or the pseudogene TRBV3-2) with TRBJ2-1, with a tentative D call TRBD1 (5 bases). This CDR3 spans 12 amino acids. The germline V and J ends were trimmed by 6 bases and 8 bases, with 11 bases remaining between them. The V gene's germline CDR1 is LGHDT and CDR2 YNNKEL (reference sequence).

For this clone: Other DNA sequences in this specimen translate into the identical CDR3. The rearrangement joins TRBV11-3 to TRBJ1-1; D gene unclear. Germline loops: CDR1 SGHNT, CDR2 YENEEA. The V gene lost 0 bases and the J gene lost 2 bases, with 10 bases spanning the gap. The CDR3 consists of 15 residues. CDR3 amino acids: CASSLDRAGNTEAFF. In DNA form, the CDR3 reads TGTGCCAGCAGCTTAGATAGGGCAGGTAACACTGAAGCTTTCTTT.